These T cell receptor beta chains were read from a single sample in a study of vaccination and CD4 T cells after COVID-19. No antigen has been assigned to these receptors. MiXCR was run by TCRdb on the PCR reads, yielding one entry per CDR3 protein. There are more than 15,000 distinct CDR3 sequences in the sample; around 58% occur only once, and 8% to 9.5% lies in the top ten. The source material was CD4+ T cells from blood, cultured in vitro. The receptors derive from a human donor who had recovered from COVID-19. The CDR3 runs from the conserved cysteine through the conserved F or W. Each record gives: CDR3 DNA, CDR3 protein, D gene, V gene, clone size, J gene. A D gene is named only where the DNA matches it firmly. Clone size is shown for a subset of rows, as once, few, many or a class of expanded clone.

DNA: TGTGCCAGCAGTCAGACCCTCAGCGGGGGTGAGCAGTTCTTC; CDR3: CASSQTLSGGEQFF; D: TRBD2; V: TRBV12-3/TRBV12-4; size: NA; J: TRBJ2-1
DNA: TGTGCCAGCAGCTTACAGGATACTGGAAACACCATATATTTT; CDR3: CASSLQDTGNTIYF; D: NA; V: TRBV7-9; size: NA; J: TRBJ1-3
DNA: TGTGCCAGCAGTTTCGGGTCGGTCCAGTACTTC; CDR3: CASSFGSVQYF; D: NA; V: TRBV12-3/TRBV12-4; size: NA; J: TRBJ2-5
DNA: TGTGCCATCAGTGTTTTTTCCGGCCCGGTTGAAGCTTTCTTT; CDR3: CAISVFSGPVEAFF; D: NA; V: TRBV10-3; size: NA; J: TRBJ1-1
DNA: TGTGCCAGCAGTCCCTCAGCGGCCGTGAACACTGAAGCTTTCTTT; CDR3: CASSPSAAVNTEAFF; D: NA; V: TRBV6-1; size: NA; J: TRBJ1-1
DNA: TGCGCCAGCAGCCAACCGGGACTAGCGGATTACGAGCAGTACTTC; CDR3: CASSQPGLADYEQYF; D: TRBD2; V: TRBV4-1; size: NA; J: TRBJ2-7
DNA: TGTGCCAGCAGTCTGACAGGCTATAGCAATCAGCCCCAGCATTTT; CDR3: CASSLTGYSNQPQHF; D: NA; V: TRBV28; size: once; J: TRBJ1-5
DNA: TGTGCCACCAGTGATTCCCCCCAGACAGGGAGTAGTCTGTTTTTT; CDR3: CATSDSPQTGSSLFF; D: TRBD1; V: TRBV24-1; size: once; J: TRBJ2-2
DNA: TGCGCCAGCAGCTTTCAGCGGGAGGGCCCAGATACGCAGTATTTT; CDR3: CASSFQREGPDTQYF; D: TRBD2; V: TRBV5-1; size: NA; J: TRBJ2-3
DNA: TGTGCCAGCAGCCAAGTGCGAGGGGAGGGTGGCTACACCTTC; CDR3: CASSQVRGEGGYTF; D: NA; V: TRBV3-1; size: once; J: TRBJ1-2
DNA: TGCGCCAGCAGAGGACAGGAAAATTCACCCCTCCACTTT; CDR3: CASRGQENSPLHF; D: TRBD1; V: TRBV10-2; size: few; J: TRBJ1-6
DNA: TGTGCCACCGAGGGGACAGGGAAAGGCTACACCTTC; CDR3: CATEGTGKGYTF; D: TRBD1; V: TRBV19; size: few; J: TRBJ1-2
DNA: TGTGCCACGCGACAGTCAAATCAGCCCCAGCATTTT; CDR3: CATRQSNQPQHF; D: NA; V: TRBV6-2/TRBV6-3; size: few; J: TRBJ1-5
DNA: TGCGCCAGCAGCCATCTCTGGACAGGGTCCTACGAGCAGTACTTC; CDR3: CASSHLWTGSYEQYF; D: TRBD1; V: TRBV4-1; size: NA; J: TRBJ2-7
DNA: TGCAGTGCTAGTCAGGGTTCTGTGAGCAATCAGCCCCAGCATTTT; CDR3: CSASQGSVSNQPQHF; D: NA; V: TRBV20-1; size: medium-sized; J: TRBJ1-5
DNA: TGTGCCACCAGTTCAGGGGGGAGCACAGATACGCAGTATTTT; CDR3: CATSSGGSTDTQYF; D: NA; V: TRBV24-1; size: NA; J: TRBJ2-3
DNA: TGTGCCAGCAGGACGAACAGGGGGACTGAAGCTTTCTTT; CDR3: CASRTNRGTEAFF; D: TRBD1; V: TRBV28; size: NA; J: TRBJ1-1
DNA: TGTGCCAGCAGACCCAGGCGTACCTACGAGCAGTACTTC; CDR3: CASRPRRTYEQYF; D: NA; V: TRBV6-4; size: few; J: TRBJ2-7
DNA: TGCAGTGCACTAGCTAGCGGGAGTTTTTACGAGCAGTACTTC; CDR3: CSALASGSFYEQYF; D: TRBD2; V: TRBV20-1; size: once; J: TRBJ2-7
DNA: TGCAGTGTACGGGACGGCGCCCGCTCCTACGAGCAGTACTTC; CDR3: CSVRDGARSYEQYF; D: NA; V: TRBV20-1; size: NA; J: TRBJ2-7
DNA: TGTGCCAGCACCCATTGGGGAGACGAGCAGTACTTC; CDR3: CASTHWGDEQYF; D: NA; V: TRBV11-1; size: NA; J: TRBJ2-7
DNA: TGTGCCAGCAGTGCTCTCTTCAGGGCTGCCTCTGGGGCCAACGTCCTGACTTTC; CDR3: CASSALFRAASGANVLTF; D: NA; V: TRBV6-1; size: NA; J: TRBJ2-6
DNA: TGTGCCAGCAGTGAAGCCAATCGTTATCAGCCCCAGCATTTT; CDR3: CASSEANRYQPQHF; D: NA; V: TRBV6-1; size: NA; J: TRBJ1-5
DNA: TGTGCCAGCAGCCGGAGACAGTACTCCGGCACAGATACGCAGTATTTT; CDR3: CASSRRQYSGTDTQYF; D: NA; V: TRBV11-3; size: NA; J: TRBJ2-3
DNA: TGCAGTGCTAATTTCCGGGACAGGGGGAATGAGCAGTTCTTC; CDR3: CSANFRDRGNEQFF; D: TRBD1; V: TRBV20-1; size: few; J: TRBJ2-1
DNA: TGTGCCAGCAGCTTCAGTGGGGGCCTGAACACTGAAGCTTTCTTT; CDR3: CASSFSGGLNTEAFF; D: NA; V: TRBV7-2; size: few; J: TRBJ1-1
DNA: TGTGCCAGCAGTTTAAACCCGGCGGACGGATACTATGGCTACACCTTC; CDR3: CASSLNPADGYYGYTF; D: NA; V: TRBV12-3/TRBV12-4; size: NA; J: TRBJ1-2
DNA: TGCAGTGCTAGTAGGGGGCATAGCAATCAGCCCCAGCATTTT; CDR3: CSASRGHSNQPQHF; D: TRBD1; V: TRBV20-1; size: NA; J: TRBJ1-5
DNA: TGTGCCAGCAGGCAAAGGAGCTCCTACAATGAGCAGTTCTTC; CDR3: CASRQRSSYNEQFF; D: NA; V: TRBV6-1; size: NA; J: TRBJ2-1
DNA: TGTGCCAGCAGCCCCACACCGGGACAGGGGGCGCGGGGTGAGCAGTTCTTC; CDR3: CASSPTPGQGARGEQFF; D: TRBD1; V: TRBV7-9; size: NA; J: TRBJ2-1
DNA: TGCGCCAGCAGCTTGAATCGGGGAGATACGCAGTATTTT; CDR3: CASSLNRGDTQYF; D: NA; V: TRBV5-1; size: NA; J: TRBJ2-3
DNA: TGTGCCACCAGTGAGACTCCCAACGGCAATCAGCCCCAGCATTTT; CDR3: CATSETPNGNQPQHF; D: NA; V: TRBV24-1; size: few; J: TRBJ1-5
DNA: TGTGCCAGCAGCAAAGGTCCCCACTTGCGGGGGGGACCAGATACGCAGTATTTT; CDR3: CASSKGPHLRGGPDTQYF; D: NA; V: TRBV21-1; size: once; J: TRBJ2-3
DNA: TGTGCCAGCAGCCAAGCCGGGACAGATGGCTACACCTTC; CDR3: CASSQAGTDGYTF; D: TRBD1; V: TRBV3-1; size: NA; J: TRBJ1-2
DNA: TGTGCCAGTAGTATAGGACAGGTGTACTCTGGAAACACCATATATTTT; CDR3: CASSIGQVYSGNTIYF; D: NA; V: TRBV19; size: once; J: TRBJ1-3
DNA: TGTGCCAGTAGTATCGACATGGGGCAGTTCTTC; CDR3: CASSIDMGQFF; D: NA; V: TRBV19; size: medium-sized; J: TRBJ2-1
DNA: TGTGCCAGCAGCCCCCGACGGCGCAGATTCAACTATGGCTACACCTTC; CDR3: CASSPRRRRFNYGYTF; D: NA; V: TRBV7-9; size: NA; J: TRBJ1-2